This T cell receptor (beta chain) was retrieved from a study of beta chain features in type 1 diabetes (dated by TCRdb to about 2018). Context from the whole study: Mean age, gender distribution, total cell number and subset yield did not differ between patients and healthy donors. In the study, TCRB repertoires of sorted circulating CD4+ T cell subsets from recently diagnosed type 1 diabetes patients were compared with those of matched healthy donors. A total of approximately 99,000,000 sorted cells were examined across all samples, and RNA yield correlated strongly with the number of cells per subset. Regulatory and stem cell-like memory subsets were isolated from only 8 patients and roughly 8 healthy donors, whereas naive and central memory subsets came from all 28 donors.

Overall results and qualifications from the work: At VDJ recombination sites, type 1 diabetes patients had fewer insertions and more deleted nucleotides, which implies abnormalities in thymic rearrangement. In all four CD4+ subsets, TCRB CDR3 length was moderately but significantly shorter in type 1 diabetes patients. PCR may preferentially amplify shorter templates, but because patient and control samples were amplified and corrected together, any resulting skew would affect both groups equally. Only small numbers of individuals were included in the HLA sub-analyses, which left unresolved whether HLA type had any influence on TCRB rearrangement. Naive, central memory and regulatory TCRB repertoires appeared to be more similar among patients than among healthy donors. Because cDNA rather than genomic DNA was sequenced, highly expressing activated cells could have been over-represented, although no difference in activation and CD3 levels was found between groups.

On this clone itself: This clone's antigen is unknown. Base quality data are lacking; no much larger clone is found one base away.

The entire isolated RNA was reverse transcribed using the High Capacity cDNA Reverse Transcription Kit, and thus expressed TCRB transcripts were sequenced. Deep immunoSEQ sequencing was performed on naive, central memory and regulatory T cell samples, with an average of roughly 3.5 million total reads per sample. Sorted cells were lysed in RLT buffer, and RNA was extracted using DNase-treated RNeasy Micro or Mini kits according to cell number. Each cell subset was processed separately to prevent cross-contamination, with patient and healthy donor samples processed together. The immunoSEQ multiplex PCR was used to amplify TCRB sequences from cDNA, yielding 87-bp fragments that span the CDR3 region. The amplicons were sequenced using the Illumina HiSeq platform. The authors processed their data as follows. PCR bias was corrected computationally using synthetic template baselines, and reads within Hamming distance 2 were collapsed, with unmergeable singletons discarded. Reads were aligned to IMGT to assign V, D and J genes, CDR3 length, and insertions or deletions at six rearrangement sites. Within each subset, clonotype counts were normalized to sorted cell number, after which true diversity and Gini coefficients were computed with the tcR R package. The overlap coefficient, calculated on TCRB nucleotide sequences, was used to measure repertoire sharing. As a proxy for the pre-selection repertoire, out-of-frame TCRB sequences from naive cells were analyzed. This immuneACCESS table, as held by TCRdb, lists in-frame sequences with V and J called but not all clones. Of the missing ones, under half trace to an unresolved V gene in checked studies; the others have no known cause. That table supplies the V and J calls and clone size; D and trimming were determined from the DNA. The sample has about 700,000 clones on record, about an eighth of them singletons. The ten largest clones take up approximately 0.021% of the sample.

From each donor, a single peripheral blood sample of 100 to 150 mL on average was drawn into heparinised tubes. A BD FACSAria II and a panel including CD45RO, CCR7, CD25, CD127, CD95 and CD27 were used to sort naive, central memory, regulatory and stem cell-like memory CD4+ T cells. A purity above 98% was achieved for all sorted populations. PBMCs were isolated immediately by Lymphoprep density gradient centrifugation and stained directly without culture. To minimize batch effects, samples were stained and sorted in pairs, one healthy donor with one patient per experiment. The CDR3 runs 16 residues from the cysteine to the phenylalanine. The DNA shown is the 48-base CDR3, in frame from base 1. CDR1 and CDR2 are drawn from the germline V gene: MGHDK, SYGVNS. V and J lose 3 bases and 2 bases, and a span of 16 bases separates them.

The source of this sequence is a man younger than 30 with type 1 diabetes. Source material: naive CD4+ T cells from blood. In light of the paper, this sample's cell subset or site label describes: true naive CD4+ T cells. The chain couples TRBV25-1 to TRBJ1-1; no D segment can be confidently identified. DNA sequence: TGTGCCAGCAGTGAGTACCGACGGGTCGGAAACACTGAAGCTTTCTTT. Translated, it reads CASSEYRRVGNTEAFF.